The sequence of this T cell receptor (beta chain) was determined in a study of CD8 T cells in ankylosing spondylitis. V shed 4 bases and J shed 0 bases, with 10 bases lying between them. This CDR3 has 14 residues. Germline assignment: CDR1 LNHNV and CDR2 YYDKDF (reference sequence). This clonotype was observed at least ten times. Library preparation for TCR beta used quantitative 5'-RACE with molecular barcodes. TCRdb used MiXCR to reprocess the 5' RACE reads, holding one entry per CDR3 protein. The table has 240,000 or so distinct CDR3 sequences, about 10% seen once; the top ten hold approximately 6.6%.

The material sequenced was blood, either unsorted or a sorted T cell fraction (not recorded which). The TCR comes from a male donor with ankylosing spondylitis or in good health (not recorded which). This rearrangement joins TRBV15 to TRBJ2-7; TRBD2 is a possible D gene (5 bases). CDR3 loop: CATSTAGDSYEQYF. The CDR3 region has the DNA TGTGCCACCAGCACGGCCGGGGACTCCTACGAGCAGTACTTC.